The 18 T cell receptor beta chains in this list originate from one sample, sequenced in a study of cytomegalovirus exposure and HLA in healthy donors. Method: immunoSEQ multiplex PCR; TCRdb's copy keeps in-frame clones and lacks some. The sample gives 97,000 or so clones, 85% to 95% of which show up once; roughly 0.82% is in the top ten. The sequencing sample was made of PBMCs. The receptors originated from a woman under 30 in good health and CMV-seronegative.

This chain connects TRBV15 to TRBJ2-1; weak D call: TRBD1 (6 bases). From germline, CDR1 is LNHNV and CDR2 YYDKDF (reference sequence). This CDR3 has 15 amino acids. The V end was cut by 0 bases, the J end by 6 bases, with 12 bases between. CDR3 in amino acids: CATSRDSGQSNEQFF. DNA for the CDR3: TGTGCCACCAGCAGAGATTCAGGACAGTCCAATGAGCAGTTCTTC.

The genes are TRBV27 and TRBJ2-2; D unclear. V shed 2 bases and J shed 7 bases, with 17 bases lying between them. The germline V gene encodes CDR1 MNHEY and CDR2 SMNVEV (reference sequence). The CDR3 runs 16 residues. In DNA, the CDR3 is TGTGCCAGCAGTTTAAACGGCGGAGTGCTTCTCGGGGAGCTGTTTTTT. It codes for CASSLNGGVLLGELFF.

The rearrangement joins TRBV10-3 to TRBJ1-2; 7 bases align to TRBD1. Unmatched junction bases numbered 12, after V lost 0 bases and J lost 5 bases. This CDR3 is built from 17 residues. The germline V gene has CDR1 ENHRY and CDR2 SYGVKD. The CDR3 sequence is CAISESAGGQVLYGYTF. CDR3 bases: TGTGCCATCAGTGAGTCGGCGGGAGGACAGGTTCTATATGGCTACACCTTC.

CDR3 DNA: TGTGCCAGCAGCGTTCTAGCGGGATGGGGCTACGAGCAGTACTTC. The encoded protein is CASSVLAGWGYEQYF. This chain links TRBV9 with TRBJ2-7, with TRBD2 matching over 9 bases. This CDR3 has 15 residues. The V and J ends lost 2 bases and 3 bases, in that order; junction bases with no gene match: 6. The germline V gene has CDR1 SGDLS and CDR2 YYNGEE.

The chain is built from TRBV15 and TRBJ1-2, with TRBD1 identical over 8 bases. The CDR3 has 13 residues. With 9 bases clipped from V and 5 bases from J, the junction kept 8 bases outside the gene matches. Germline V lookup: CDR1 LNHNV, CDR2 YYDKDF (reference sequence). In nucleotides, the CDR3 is TGTGCCACTTCTGGGACAGGATGGTATGGCTACACCTTC. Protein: CATSGTGWYGYTF. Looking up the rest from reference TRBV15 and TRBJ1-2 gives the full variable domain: DAMVIQNPRYQVTQFGKPVTLSCSQTLNHNVMYWYQQKSSQAPKLLFHYYDKDFNNEADTPDNFQSRRPNTSFCFLDIRSPGLGDTAMYLCATSGTGWYGYTFGSGTRLTVV.

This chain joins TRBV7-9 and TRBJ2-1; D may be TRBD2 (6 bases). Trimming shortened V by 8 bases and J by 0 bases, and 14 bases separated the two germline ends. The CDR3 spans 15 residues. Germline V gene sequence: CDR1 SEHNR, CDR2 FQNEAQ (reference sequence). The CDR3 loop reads CASPLTSTSYNEQFF. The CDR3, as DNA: TGTGCCAGCCCTTTAACTAGCACCTCCTACAATGAGCAGTTCTTC.

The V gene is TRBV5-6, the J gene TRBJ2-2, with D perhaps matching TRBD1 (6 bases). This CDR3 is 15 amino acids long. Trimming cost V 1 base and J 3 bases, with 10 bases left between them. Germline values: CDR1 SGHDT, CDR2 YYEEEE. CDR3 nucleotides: TGTGCCAGCAGCTTGACAGGGTTTGACACCGGGGAGCTGTTTTTT. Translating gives CASSLTGFDTGELFF.

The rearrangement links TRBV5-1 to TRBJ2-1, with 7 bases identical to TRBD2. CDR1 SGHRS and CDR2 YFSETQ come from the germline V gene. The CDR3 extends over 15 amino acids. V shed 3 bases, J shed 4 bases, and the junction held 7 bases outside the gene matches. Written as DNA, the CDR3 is TGCGCCAGCAGCTCCACGACTAGCTCTTACAATGAGCAGTTCTTC. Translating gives CASSSTTSSYNEQFF.

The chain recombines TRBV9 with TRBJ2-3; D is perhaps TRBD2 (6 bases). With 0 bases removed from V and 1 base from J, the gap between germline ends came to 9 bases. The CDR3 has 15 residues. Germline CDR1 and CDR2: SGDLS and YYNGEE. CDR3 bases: TGTGCCAGCAGCGTAGAGGGACTTCGCACAGATACGCAGTATTTT. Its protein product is CASSVEGLRTDTQYF.

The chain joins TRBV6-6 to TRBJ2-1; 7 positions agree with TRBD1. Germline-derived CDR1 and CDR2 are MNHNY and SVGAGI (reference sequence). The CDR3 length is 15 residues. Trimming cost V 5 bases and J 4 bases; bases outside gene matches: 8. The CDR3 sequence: CASSPGTVLYNEQFF. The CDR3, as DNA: TGTGCCAGCAGTCCAGGGACAGTACTGTACAATGAGCAGTTCTTC.

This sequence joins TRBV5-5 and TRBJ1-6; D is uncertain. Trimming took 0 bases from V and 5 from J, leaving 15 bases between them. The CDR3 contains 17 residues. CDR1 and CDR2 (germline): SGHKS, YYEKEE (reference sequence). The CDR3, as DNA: TGTGCCAGCAGCTTGGACGCTGACACAACCGATAATTCACCCCTCCACTTT. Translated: CASSLDADTTDNSPLHF.

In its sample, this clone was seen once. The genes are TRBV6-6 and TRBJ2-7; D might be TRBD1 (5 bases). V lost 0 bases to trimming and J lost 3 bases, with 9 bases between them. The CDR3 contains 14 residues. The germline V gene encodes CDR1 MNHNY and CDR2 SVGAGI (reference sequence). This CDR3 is CASSYSTDGYEQYF. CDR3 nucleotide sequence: TGTGCCAGCAGTTACTCGACAGACGGCTACGAGCAGTACTTC.

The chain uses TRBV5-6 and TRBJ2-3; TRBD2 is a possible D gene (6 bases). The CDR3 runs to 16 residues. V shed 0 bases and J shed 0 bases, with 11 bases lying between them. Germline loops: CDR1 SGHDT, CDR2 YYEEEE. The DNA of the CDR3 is TGTGCCAGCAGCTTGGCTCTCAGCGGGAGCACAGATACGCAGTATTTT. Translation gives CASSLALSGSTDTQYF.

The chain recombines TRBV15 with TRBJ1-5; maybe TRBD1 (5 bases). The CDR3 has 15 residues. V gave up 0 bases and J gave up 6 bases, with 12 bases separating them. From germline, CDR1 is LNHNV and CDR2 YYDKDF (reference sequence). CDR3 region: CATSRERGMGQPQHF. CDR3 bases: TGTGCCACCAGCAGAGAGCGGGGGATGGGTCAGCCCCAGCATTTT.

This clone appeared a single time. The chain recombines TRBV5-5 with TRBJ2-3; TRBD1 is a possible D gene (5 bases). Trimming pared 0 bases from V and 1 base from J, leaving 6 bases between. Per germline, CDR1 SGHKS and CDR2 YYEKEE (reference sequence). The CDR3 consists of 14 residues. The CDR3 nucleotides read TGTGCCAGCAGCTTGGCCAGGGGCACAGATACGCAGTATTTT. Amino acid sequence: CASSLARGTDTQYF.

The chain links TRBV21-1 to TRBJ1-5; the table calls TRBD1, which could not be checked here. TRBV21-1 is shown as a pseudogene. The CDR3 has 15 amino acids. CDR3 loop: CASSPLQGRNQPQHF. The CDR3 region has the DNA TGTGCCAGCAGTCCTTTACAGGGTCGCAATCAGCCCCAGCATTTT.

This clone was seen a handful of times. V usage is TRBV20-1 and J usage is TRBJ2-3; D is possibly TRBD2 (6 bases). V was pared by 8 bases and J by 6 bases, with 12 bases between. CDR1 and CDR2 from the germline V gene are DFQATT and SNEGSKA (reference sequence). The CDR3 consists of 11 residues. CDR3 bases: TGCAGTCACACCGCGGGGGATACGCAGTATTTT. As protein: CSHTAGDTQYF.

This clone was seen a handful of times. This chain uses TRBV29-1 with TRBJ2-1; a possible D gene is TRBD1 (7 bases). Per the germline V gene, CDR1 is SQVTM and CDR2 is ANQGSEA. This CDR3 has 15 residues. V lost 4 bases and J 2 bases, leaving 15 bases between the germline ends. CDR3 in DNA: TGCAGCGTTGCGGGGGAACAGGGGACCTACAATGAGCAGTTCTTC. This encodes CSVAGEQGTYNEQFF.